This TCR beta chain originates from a study of blood T cell repertoires in COVID-19. Across the study: Sites in the United States, Italy and Spain provided acute and convalescent COVID-19 samples. T cells, B-cell-depleted T cells, or PBMCs supplied cDNA or gDNA.

Original methodology: For nucleated cells, counts were estimated from reference gene primer amplification. TCRdb's copy holds only in-frame clones and misses some; the assay was immunoSEQ multiplex PCR. That table supplies the V and J calls and clone size; D and trimming were determined from the DNA. Among approximately 500,000 clones listed, around 85% were seen once. The length of the CDR3 is 13 residues. Germline lookup yields CDR1 SGDLS and CDR2 YYNGEE. The V gene lost 0 bases and the J gene lost 10 bases, with 11 bases spanning the gap. The TCR was taken from a human donor in a cohort sampled during active COVID-19. The genes are TRBV9 and TRBJ2-1; D is perhaps TRBD2 (6 bases). What was sequenced was peripheral blood. The CDR3, as DNA: TGTGCCAGCAGCGTAGGGGAGGTGTGGGAGCAGTTCTTC. This encodes CASSVGEVWEQFF.